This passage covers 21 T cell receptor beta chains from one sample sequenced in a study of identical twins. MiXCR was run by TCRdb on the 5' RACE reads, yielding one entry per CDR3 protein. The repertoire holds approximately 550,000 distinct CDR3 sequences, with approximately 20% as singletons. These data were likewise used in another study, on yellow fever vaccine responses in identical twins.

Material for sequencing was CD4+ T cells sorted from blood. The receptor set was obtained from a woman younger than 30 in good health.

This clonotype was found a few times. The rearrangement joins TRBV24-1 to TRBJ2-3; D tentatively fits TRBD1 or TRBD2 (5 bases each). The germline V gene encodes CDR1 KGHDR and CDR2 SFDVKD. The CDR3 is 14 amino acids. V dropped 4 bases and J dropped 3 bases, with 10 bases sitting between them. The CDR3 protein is CATSDRGPTDTQYF. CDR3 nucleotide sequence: TGTGCCACCAGTGACCGGGGACCTACAGATACGCAGTATTTT.

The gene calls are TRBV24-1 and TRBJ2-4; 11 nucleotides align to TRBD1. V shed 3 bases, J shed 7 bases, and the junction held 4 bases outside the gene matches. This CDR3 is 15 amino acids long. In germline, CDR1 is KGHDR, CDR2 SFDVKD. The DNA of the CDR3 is TGTGCCACCAGTGATGGGGGACAGGGGGGGAACATTCAGTACTTC. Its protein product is CATSDGGQGGNIQYF.

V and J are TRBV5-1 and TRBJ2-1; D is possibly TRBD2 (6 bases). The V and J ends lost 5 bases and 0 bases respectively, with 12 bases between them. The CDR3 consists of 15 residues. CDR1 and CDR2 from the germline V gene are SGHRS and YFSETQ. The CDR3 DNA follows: TGCGCCAGCAGGATAGCGGCGAGCTCCTACAATGAGCAGTTCTTC. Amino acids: CASRIAASSYNEQFF. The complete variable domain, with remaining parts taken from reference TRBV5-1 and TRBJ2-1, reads KAGVTQTPRYLIKTRGQQVTLSCSPISGHRSVSWYQQTPGQGLQFLFEYFSETQRNKGNFPGRFSGRQFSNSRSEMNVSTLELGDSALYLCASRIAASSYNEQFFGPGTRLTVL.

CDR3: CASSASTGATGELFF. The CDR3 DNA follows: TGTGCCAGCAGCGCCTCCACAGGGGCGACCGGGGAGCTGTTTTTT. The chain employs TRBV7-2 and TRBJ2-2; 7 bases align to TRBD1. V lost 5 bases to trimming and J lost 5 bases; unmatched junction nucleotides: 8. CDR3 length: 15 residues. Germline loops: CDR1 SGHTA, CDR2 FQGNSA.

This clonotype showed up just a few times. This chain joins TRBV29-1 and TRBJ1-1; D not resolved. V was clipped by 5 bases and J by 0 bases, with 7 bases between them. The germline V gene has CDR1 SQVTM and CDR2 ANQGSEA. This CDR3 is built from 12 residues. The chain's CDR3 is CSVLDLNTEAFF. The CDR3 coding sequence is TGCAGCGTTCTAGACTTGAACACTGAAGCTTTCTTT.

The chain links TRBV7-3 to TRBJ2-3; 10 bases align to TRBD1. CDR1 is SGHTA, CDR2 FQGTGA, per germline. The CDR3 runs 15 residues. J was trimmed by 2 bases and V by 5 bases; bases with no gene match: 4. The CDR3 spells CASSRGTGDTDTQYF. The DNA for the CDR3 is TGTGCCAGCAGCAGAGGGACAGGGGACACAGATACGCAGTATTTT.

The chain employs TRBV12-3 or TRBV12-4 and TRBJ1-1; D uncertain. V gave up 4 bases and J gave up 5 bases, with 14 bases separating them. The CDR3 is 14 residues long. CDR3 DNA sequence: TGTGCCAGCAGTTCCGGGTCTACACCGACTGAAGCTTTCTTT. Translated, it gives CASSSGSTPTEAFF.

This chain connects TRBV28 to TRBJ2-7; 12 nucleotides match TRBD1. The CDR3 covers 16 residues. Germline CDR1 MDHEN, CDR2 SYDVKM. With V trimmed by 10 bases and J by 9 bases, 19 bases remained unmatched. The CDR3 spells CATDVAGGTGGTGQYV. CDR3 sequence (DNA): TGTGCCACTGACGTCGCGGGGGGGACAGGGGGCACTGGGCAGTACGTC.

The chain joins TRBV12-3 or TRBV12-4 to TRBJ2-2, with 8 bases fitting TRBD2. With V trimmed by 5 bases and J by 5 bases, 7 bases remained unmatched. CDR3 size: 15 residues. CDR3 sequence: CASSPIGGATGELFF. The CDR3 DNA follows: TGTGCCAGCAGTCCCATCGGGGGGGCGACCGGGGAGCTGTTTTTT.

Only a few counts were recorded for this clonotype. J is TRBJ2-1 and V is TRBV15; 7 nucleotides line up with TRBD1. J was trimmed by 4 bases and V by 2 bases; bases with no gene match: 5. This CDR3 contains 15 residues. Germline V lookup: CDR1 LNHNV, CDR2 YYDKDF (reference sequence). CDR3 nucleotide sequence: TGTGCCACCAGCAGATCCACAGGGGTTTACAATGAGCAGTTCTTC. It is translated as CATSRSTGVYNEQFF.

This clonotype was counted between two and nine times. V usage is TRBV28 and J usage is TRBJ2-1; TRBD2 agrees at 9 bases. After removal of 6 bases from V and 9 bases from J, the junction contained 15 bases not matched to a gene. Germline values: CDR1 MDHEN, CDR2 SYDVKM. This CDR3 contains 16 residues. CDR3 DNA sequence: TGTGCCAGCAGCCCCCATGGTGCGGGAGGGCCCTGTGAGCAGTTCTTC. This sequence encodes CASSPHGAGGPCEQFF.

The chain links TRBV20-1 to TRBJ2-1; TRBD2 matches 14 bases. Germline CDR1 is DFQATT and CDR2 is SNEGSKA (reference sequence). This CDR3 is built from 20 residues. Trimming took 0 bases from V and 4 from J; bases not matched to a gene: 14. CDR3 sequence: CSARDWAGLAGVGGYNEQFF. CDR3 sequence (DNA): TGCAGTGCTAGAGATTGGGCGGGACTAGCGGGAGTTGGCGGGTACAATGAGCAGTTCTTC.

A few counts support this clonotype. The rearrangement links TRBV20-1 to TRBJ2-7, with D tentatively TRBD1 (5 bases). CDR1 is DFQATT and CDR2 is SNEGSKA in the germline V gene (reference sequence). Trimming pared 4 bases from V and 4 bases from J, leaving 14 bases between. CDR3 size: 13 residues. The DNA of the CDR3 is TGCAGTGCTAAGGTGGGGCTAGAGTACGAGCAGTACTTC. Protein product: CSAKVGLEYEQYF.

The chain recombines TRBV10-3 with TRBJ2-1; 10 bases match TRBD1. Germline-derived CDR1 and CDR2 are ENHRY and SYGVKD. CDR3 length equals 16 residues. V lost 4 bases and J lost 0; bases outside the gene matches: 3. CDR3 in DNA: TGTGCCATCAGTGGGGGGACAGGGGCCTCCTACAATGAGCAGTTCTTC. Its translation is CAISGGTGASYNEQFF.

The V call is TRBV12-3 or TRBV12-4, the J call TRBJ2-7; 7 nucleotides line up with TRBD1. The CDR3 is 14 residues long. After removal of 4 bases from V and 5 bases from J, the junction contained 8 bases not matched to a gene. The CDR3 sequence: CASSSPRGRHEQYF. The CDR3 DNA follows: TGTGCCAGCAGTTCTCCGAGGGGGCGCCACGAGCAGTACTTC.

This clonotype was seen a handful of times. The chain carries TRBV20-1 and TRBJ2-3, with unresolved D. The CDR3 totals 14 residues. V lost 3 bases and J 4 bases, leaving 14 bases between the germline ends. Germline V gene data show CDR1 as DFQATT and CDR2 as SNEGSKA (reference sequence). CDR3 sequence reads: CSASSGPEPDTQYF. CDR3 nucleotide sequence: TGCAGTGCTAGCTCCGGTCCGGAGCCAGATACGCAGTATTTT.

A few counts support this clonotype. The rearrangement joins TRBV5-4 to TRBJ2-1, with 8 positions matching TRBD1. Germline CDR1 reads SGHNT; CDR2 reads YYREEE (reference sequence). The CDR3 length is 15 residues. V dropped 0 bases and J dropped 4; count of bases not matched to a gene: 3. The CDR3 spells CASSLEDRVYNEQFF. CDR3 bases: TGTGCCAGCAGCTTGGAGGACAGGGTATACAATGAGCAGTTCTTC.

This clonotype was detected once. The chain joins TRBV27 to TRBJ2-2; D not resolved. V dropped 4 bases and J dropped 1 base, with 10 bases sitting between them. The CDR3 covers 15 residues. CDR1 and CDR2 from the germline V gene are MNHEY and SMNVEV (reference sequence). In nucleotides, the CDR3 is TGTGCCAGCAGTTCCCCACGCAAGAACACCGGGGAGCTGTTTTTT. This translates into CASSSPRKNTGELFF.

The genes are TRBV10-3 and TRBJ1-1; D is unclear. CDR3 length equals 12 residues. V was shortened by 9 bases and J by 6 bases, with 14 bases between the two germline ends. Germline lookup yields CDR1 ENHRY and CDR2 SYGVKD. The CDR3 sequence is CAISQHDSEAFF. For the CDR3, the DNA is TGTGCCATTTCTCAACACGACTCTGAAGCTTTCTTT.

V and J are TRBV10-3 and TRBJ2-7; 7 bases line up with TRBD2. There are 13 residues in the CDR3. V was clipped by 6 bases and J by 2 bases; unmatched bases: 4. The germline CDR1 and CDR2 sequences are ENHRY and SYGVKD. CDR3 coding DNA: TGTGCCATCAGCGGGGGGATCCCCTACGAGCAGTACTTC. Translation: CAISGGIPYEQYF.

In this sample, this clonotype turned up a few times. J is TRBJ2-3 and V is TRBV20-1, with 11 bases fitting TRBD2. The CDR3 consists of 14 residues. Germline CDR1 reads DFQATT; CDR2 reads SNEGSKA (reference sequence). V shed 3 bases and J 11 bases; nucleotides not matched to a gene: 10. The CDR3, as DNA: TGCAGTGCTAGTGTACTAGCGGGGGTATTGGGGCAGTATTTT. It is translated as CSASVLAGVLGQYF.